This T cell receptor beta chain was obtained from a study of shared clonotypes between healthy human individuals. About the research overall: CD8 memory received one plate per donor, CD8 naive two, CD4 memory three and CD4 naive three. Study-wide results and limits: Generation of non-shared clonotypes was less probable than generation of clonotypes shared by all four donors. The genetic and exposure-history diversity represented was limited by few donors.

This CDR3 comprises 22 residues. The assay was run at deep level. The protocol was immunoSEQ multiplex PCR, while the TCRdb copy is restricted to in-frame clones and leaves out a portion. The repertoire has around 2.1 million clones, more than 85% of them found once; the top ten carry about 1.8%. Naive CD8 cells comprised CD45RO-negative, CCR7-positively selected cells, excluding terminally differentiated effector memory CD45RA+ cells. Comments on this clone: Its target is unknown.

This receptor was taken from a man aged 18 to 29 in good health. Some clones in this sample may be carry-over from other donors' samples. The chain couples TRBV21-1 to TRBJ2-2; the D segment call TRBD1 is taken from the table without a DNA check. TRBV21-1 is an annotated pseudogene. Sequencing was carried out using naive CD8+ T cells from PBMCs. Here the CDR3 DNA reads TGTGCCAGCAGCAAAACAGTTGGGTACGGTAAGGACAGGGCCCGAACCACCGGGGAGCTGTTTTTT. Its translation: CASSKTVGYGKDRARTTGELFF.